A single sample is the source of the 6 T cell receptor beta chains below, sequenced in a study of blood T cell repertoires in COVID-19. TCRdb's copy holds only in-frame clones and misses some; the assay was immunoSEQ multiplex PCR. Of about 390,000 clones in the sample, more than 70% are singletons; the top ten hold 2% to 2.5%. Source material: peripheral blood. These receptors came from a woman aged 55-75 years with COVID-19, enrolled during active disease.

This chain joins TRBV6-6 and TRBJ2-1; 11 nucleotides line up with TRBD1. Germline CDR1 is MNHNY and CDR2 is SVGAGI (reference sequence). The CDR3 loop spans 16 amino acids. The trim removed 6 bases at V and 6 bases at J, leaving 10 bases unmatched. This CDR3 is CASSQTGTGGSNEQFF. Here the CDR3 DNA reads TGTGCCAGCAGCCAAACAGGGACAGGGGGTTCCAATGAGCAGTTCTTC.

This chain joins TRBV7-2 and TRBJ2-5; 8 nucleotides agree with TRBD1. The germline V gene has CDR1 SGHTA and CDR2 FQGNSA. This CDR3 is built from 15 residues. The V and J ends lost 5 bases and 5 bases, in that order; junction bases with no gene match: 10. CDR3 protein: CASSPQTGASETQYF. DNA for the CDR3: TGTGCCAGCAGCCCACAGACAGGGGCCTCGGAGACCCAGTACTTC.

The chain couples TRBV11-1 to TRBJ2-5; a weak D match, TRBD1 (7 bases). Germline-derived CDR1 and CDR2 are SGHAT and FQDESV (reference sequence). The CDR3 sequence is 16 residues long. V lost 5 bases and J 5 bases, leaving 21 bases between the germline ends. The CDR3, as DNA: TGTGCCAGCAGCGGAGAACAGGAGGGGGCTTGGGAGACCCAGTACTTC. Translation: CASSGEQEGAWETQYF.

The chain couples TRBV18 to TRBJ1-1; possible D gene TRBD1, 5 bases. Germline loops: CDR1 KGHSH, CDR2 LQKENI. Trimming pared 1 base from V and 0 bases from J, leaving 12 bases between. The CDR3 has 16 residues. Here the CDR3 DNA reads TGTGCCAGCTCACCACTGCTAGGGGTGGTGAACACTGAAGCTTTCTTT. It codes for CASSPLLGVVNTEAFF.

The chain recombines TRBV4-2 with TRBJ2-5; D may be TRBD1 (5 bases). Between the trimmed V and J ends, which lost 0 bases and 7 bases, there was a span of 15 bases. Germline loops: CDR1 LGHNA, CDR2 YNFKEQ. The CDR3 is 15 residues long. The CDR3 sequence: CASSQDEGQQGTQYF. The DNA for the CDR3 is TGTGCCAGCAGCCAAGATGAAGGCCAGCAGGGGACCCAGTACTTC.

The chain combines TRBV5-6 with TRBJ1-2, with TRBD1 matching over 11 bases. The ends lost 1 base at V and 2 bases at J; junction bases unmatched: 13. In germline, CDR1 is SGHDT, CDR2 YYEEEE. The CDR3 is made up of 19 amino acids. The CDR3 nucleotides are TGTGCCAGCAGCTTGTTTGGAGTCGGACAGGGGGCGATGAACTATGGCTACACCTTC. It yields the protein CASSLFGVGQGAMNYGYTF.